The 4 T cell receptor beta chains reported below all come from one sample, sequenced in a study of T cells in Graves' hyperthyroidism and ophthalmopathy. Amplification of TCR beta CDR3 regions was performed using RNA transcripts as template. An initial round of RT-PCR targeting the TCR CDR3 relied on the HTBI primer set. MiXCR, applied by TCRdb to the multiplex PCR reads, yields one record per CDR3 protein. The repertoire consists of about 460,000 distinct CDR3 sequences, with approximately 22% occurring once and the leading ten covering under 55%. Sequencing input: blood. The receptors stem from a woman in her 70s with Graves' ophthalmopathy.

CDR3 sequence: CASSSRKWGEFDTGELFF. The CDR3 DNA is TGTGCCAGCAGCTCCAGGAAATGGGGGGAGTTCGACACCGGGGAGCTGTTTTTT. The V gene is TRBV6-1, the J gene TRBJ2-2, with D maybe TRBD2 (6 bases). The CDR3 runs to 18 residues. In germline, CDR1 is MNHNS, CDR2 SASEGT. Trimming shortened V by 6 bases and J by 3 bases, and 23 bases separated the two germline ends.

This clonotype was detected a few times. In DNA, the CDR3 is TGTGCCAGTATGCTACAGGGGGCTGTTGGAAACACCATATATTTT. Residues: CASMLQGAVGNTIYF. The chain combines TRBV6-1 with TRBJ1-3; 9 bases align to TRBD1. With V trimmed by 9 bases and J by 3 bases, 9 bases remained unmatched. The germline V gene has CDR1 MNHNS and CDR2 SASEGT. The CDR3 spans 15 residues.

This chain joins TRBV28 and TRBJ2-3; D remains ambiguous. V was trimmed by 5 bases and J by 8 bases, leaving 23 bases between them. The CDR3 contains 16 residues. In germline, CDR1 is MDHEN, CDR2 SYDVKM. CDR3 DNA: TGTGCCAGCAGTCCAAGAGGACGATACAGATACTTTACGCAGTATTTT. It encodes CASSPRGRYRYFTQYF.

This clonotype was picked up a small number of times. The genes are TRBV29-1 and TRBJ1-5; 8 nucleotides agree with TRBD1. This CDR3 has 14 amino acids. The germline CDR1 and CDR2 sequences are SQVTM and ANQGSEA. Trimming at V came to 3 bases and at J to 5 bases, leaving 6 bases not matched to a gene. CDR3 in DNA: TGCAGCGTTGAGCCGACAGGGGTTGATCAGCCCCAGCATTTT. It yields the protein CSVEPTGVDQPQHF.